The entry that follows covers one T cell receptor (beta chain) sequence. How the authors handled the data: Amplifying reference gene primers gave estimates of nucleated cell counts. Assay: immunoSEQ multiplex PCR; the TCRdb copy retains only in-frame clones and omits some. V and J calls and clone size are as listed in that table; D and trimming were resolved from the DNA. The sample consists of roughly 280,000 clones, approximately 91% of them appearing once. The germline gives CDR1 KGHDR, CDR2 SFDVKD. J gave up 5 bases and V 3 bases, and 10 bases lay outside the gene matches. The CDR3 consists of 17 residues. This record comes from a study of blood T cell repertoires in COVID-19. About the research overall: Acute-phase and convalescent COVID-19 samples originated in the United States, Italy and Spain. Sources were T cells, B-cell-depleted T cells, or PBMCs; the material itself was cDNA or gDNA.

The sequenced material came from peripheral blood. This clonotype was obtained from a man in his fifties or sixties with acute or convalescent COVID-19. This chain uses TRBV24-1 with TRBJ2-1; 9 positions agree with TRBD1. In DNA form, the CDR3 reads TGTGCCACCAGTGATCCCACCGGGACAGGGCGCGACAATGAGCAGTTCTTC. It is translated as CATSDPTGTGRDNEQFF.